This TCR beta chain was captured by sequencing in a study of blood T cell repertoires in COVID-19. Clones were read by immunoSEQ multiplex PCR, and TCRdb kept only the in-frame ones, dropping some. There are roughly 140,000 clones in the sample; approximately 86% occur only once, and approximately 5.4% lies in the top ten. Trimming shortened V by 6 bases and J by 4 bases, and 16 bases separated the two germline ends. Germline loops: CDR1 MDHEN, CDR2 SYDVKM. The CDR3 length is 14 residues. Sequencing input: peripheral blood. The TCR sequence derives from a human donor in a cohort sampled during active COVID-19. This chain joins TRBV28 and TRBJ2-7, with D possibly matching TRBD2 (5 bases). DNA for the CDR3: TGTGCCAGCAGCTCTAGCTTCGTCGGTTACGAGCAGTACTTC. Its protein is CASSSSFVGYEQYF.